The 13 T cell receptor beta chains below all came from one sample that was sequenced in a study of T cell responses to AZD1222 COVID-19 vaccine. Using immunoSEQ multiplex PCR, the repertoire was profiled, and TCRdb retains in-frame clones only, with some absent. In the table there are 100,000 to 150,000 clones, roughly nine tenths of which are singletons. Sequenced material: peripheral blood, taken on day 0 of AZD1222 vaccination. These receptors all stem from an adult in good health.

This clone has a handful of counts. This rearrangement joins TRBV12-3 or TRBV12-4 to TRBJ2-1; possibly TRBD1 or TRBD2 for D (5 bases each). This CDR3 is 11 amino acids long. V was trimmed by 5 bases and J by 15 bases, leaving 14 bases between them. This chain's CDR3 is CASSDRDQRFF. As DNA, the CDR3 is TGTGCCAGCAGTGACCGGGACCAAAGGTTCTTC.

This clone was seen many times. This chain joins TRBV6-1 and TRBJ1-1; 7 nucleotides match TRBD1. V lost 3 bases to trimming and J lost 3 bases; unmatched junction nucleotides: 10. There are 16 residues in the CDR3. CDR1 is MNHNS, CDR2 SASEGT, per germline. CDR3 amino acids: CASSEGGGRGDTEAFF. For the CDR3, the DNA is TGTGCCAGCAGTGAGGGAGGAGGCAGGGGGGACACTGAAGCTTTCTTT.

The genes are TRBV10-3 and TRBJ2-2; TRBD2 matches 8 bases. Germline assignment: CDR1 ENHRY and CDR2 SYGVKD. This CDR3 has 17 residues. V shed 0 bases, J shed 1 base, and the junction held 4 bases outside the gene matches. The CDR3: CAISESYLAGNTGELFF. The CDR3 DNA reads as TGTGCCATCAGTGAGTCGTATCTAGCGGGGAACACCGGGGAGCTGTTTTTT.

The CDR3 coding sequence is TGTGCCAGCAGTCTTGACCTCAGCGGCTACGAGCAGTACTTC. It translates to CASSLDLSGYEQYF. The V and J genes are TRBV28 and TRBJ2-7, with D perhaps TRBD2 (5 bases). Trimming pared 5 bases from V and 3 bases from J, leaving 14 bases between. Germline V CDR1 and CDR2: MDHEN, SYDVKM. CDR3 length equals 14 residues.

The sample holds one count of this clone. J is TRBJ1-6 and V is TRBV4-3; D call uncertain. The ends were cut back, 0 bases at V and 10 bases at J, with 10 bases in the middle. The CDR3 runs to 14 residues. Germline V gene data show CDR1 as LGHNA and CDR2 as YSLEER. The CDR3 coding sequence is TGCGCCAGCAGCCAAGAGACCGAAAACTCACCCCTCCACTTT. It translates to CASSQETENSPLHF.

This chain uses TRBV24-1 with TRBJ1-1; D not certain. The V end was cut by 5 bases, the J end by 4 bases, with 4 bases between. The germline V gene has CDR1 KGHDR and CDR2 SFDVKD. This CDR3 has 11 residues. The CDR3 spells CATSAGTEAFF. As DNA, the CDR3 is TGTGCCACCAGTGCCGGCACTGAAGCTTTCTTT.

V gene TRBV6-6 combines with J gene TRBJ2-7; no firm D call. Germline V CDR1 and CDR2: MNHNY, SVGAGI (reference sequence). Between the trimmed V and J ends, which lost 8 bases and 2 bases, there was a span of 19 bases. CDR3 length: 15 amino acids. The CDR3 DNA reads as TGTGCCAGCCACTTCTCTGGGCAGAACACCTACGAGCAGTACTTC. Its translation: CASHFSGQNTYEQYF.

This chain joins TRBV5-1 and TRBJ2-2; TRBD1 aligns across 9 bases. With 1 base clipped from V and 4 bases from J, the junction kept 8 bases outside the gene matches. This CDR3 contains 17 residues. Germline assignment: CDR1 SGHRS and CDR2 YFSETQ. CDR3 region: CASSLRAGTGITGELFF. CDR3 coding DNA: TGCGCCAGCAGCTTGAGGGCCGGGACAGGGATCACCGGGGAGCTGTTTTTT.

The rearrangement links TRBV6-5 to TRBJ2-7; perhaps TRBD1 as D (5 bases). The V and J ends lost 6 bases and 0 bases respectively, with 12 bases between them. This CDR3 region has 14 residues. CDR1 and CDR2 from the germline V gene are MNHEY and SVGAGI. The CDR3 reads CASSRLDSSYEQYF. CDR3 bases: TGTGCCAGCAGCCGCCTAGACAGCTCCTACGAGCAGTACTTC.

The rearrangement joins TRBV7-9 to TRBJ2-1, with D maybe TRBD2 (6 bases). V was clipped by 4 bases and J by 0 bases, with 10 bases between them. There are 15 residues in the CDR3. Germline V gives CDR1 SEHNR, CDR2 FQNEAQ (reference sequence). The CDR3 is CASSYSGSSYNEQFF. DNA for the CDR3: TGTGCCAGCAGCTATAGCGGAAGCTCCTACAATGAGCAGTTCTTC.

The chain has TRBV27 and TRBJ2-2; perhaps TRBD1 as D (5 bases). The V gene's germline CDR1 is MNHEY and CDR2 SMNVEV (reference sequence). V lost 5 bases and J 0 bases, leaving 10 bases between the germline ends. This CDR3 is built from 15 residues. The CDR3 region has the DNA TGTGCCAGCAGTCCGACAGCCGCGAACACCGGGGAGCTGTTTTTT. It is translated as CASSPTAANTGELFF.

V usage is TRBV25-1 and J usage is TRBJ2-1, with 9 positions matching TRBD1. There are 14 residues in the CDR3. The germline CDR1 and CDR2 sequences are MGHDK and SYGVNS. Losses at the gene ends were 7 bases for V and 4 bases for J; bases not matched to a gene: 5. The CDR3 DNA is TGTGCCAGCACTGGGACAGGGAGTTACAATGAGCAGTTCTTC. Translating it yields CASTGTGSYNEQFF.

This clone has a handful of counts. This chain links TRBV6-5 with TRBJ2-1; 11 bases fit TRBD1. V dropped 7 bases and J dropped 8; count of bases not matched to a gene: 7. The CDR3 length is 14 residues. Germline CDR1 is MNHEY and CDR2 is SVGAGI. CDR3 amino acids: CASNGQGAKDEQFF. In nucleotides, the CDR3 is TGTGCCAGCAACGGACAGGGGGCAAAGGATGAGCAGTTCTTC.